What follows is one TCR beta chain and its context. This clone's antigen is unknown. No much larger clone is present one base from it, and per-base qualities are unavailable. The CDR3 regions of human TCRbeta chains were subjected to immunosequencing. Per the authors' processing: Repertoire TCRs were checked for matches against a reference library of SARS-CoV-2-specific TCRs that had been generated using the MIRA antigen-specificity platform. Breadth meant the fraction of unique TCRs that were SARS-CoV-2-associated, whereas depth meant the fraction of total T cells that were SARS-CoV-2-associated. Each spike-specific TCR was assigned to its reactive spike region and to a CD4 or CD8 class using the MIRA data. Log10-transformed breadth and depth values were compared by one-way ANOVA with Sidak's multiple comparisons tests. This immuneACCESS table, as held by TCRdb, lists in-frame sequences with V and J called but not all clones. Of the missing ones, under half trace to an unresolved V gene in checked studies; the others have no known cause. V and J calls and clone size are as listed in that table; D and trimming were resolved from the DNA. The sample profile shows some 150,000 clones; just over 90% of them were found once. The top ten hold 2.5% to 3% of the sample.

The sample belongs to a study of T cell responses to AZD1222 COVID-19 vaccine (dated by TCRdb to about 2021). Broadly, across the study: AZD1222 recipients given second doses at about 4 weeks or at about 12 weeks were pooled, since spike-specific TCR depth and breadth were not found to differ between the two schedules. Trial participants were enrolled into age subgroups of 18-55, 56-69 and 70-plus years, which contained about 150, 27 and 61 TCR-sequenced participants, respectively. TCR sequencing covered fewer than 250 trial participants: approximately 200 given two doses of AZD1222 and 26 given two doses of MenACWY control vaccine. What the research found in general, with its limitations: After two AZD1222 doses, both the breadth and the depth of spike-specific TCRs were significantly higher than at day 0 and than in MenACWY recipients. In the small 56-69-year group, the increase in depth fell short of significance, most likely because of low power. The whole spike protein was spanned by vaccine-associated CD4 TCRs, and dominant responses were seen in regions 160-218 and 743-854. Epitopes outside the regions mutated in the B.1.351 and B.1.1.7 variants were reportedly recognized by nearly half of the unique spike-specific TCRs. Participants were mostly white British, with more females than males. The authors suggested clonal diversity may have been underestimated. Only five to seven AZD1222 recipients were SARS-CoV-2 seropositive at baseline, limiting conclusions about previously exposed vaccinees. Because no day 14 peak-response samples were available, the repertoires could be characterized only after the peak T cell response.

CDR1 and CDR2 (SEHNR, FQNEAQ) derive from the germline V gene (reference sequence). The cysteine opens and the phenylalanine closes a CDR3 of 16 amino acids. CDR3 DNA is the only sequence kept; it has 48 bases, read in frame from the first base. The junction carries 17 bases between V and J, which are trimmed by 5 bases and 0 bases respectively. The time point label of this sample denotes: baseline before first vaccination. Samples from vaccinated people were obtained from the UK trials COV001 and COV002, which included a single-blind randomized controlled phase 2/3 trial of AZD1222 (ChAdOx1 nCoV-19) in healthy adults. For TCRbeta chain sequencing, PBMC samples were collected from trial participants at day 0 and at day 28 after the second dose.

The clonotype was recovered from an adult in good health. This material consisted of peripheral blood, taken on day 0 of AZD1222 vaccination. The chain couples TRBV7-9 to TRBJ2-7, and the D gene may be TRBD2, 5 bases matching. The CDR3 reads as follows: CASSPPDFRPSYEQYF. The DNA is TGTGCCAGCAGCCCGCCGGACTTTCGACCCTCCTACGAGCAGTACTTC.